This record covers a single TCR beta chain. The antigen this receptor binds is unknown. Per-base qualities were not stored, and no clone one base away is much larger. This entry comes from a study of T cells and copy number aberrations in small-cell lung cancer (dated by TCRdb to the early 2020s). At the level of the whole study: To relate T cell metrics to mutations and copy number aberrations, the same tumor regions underwent both TCR repertoire sequencing and whole-exome sequencing. Tumor TCR data existed for some 16 patients, while over 12 patients had TCR data covering both tumor and normal tissue. The study at large found these results: Because surgical resection is uncommon in small-cell lung cancer, the study was limited by a small sample size, and the findings need validation. Tumors had lower T-cell density, richness and clonality than adjacent lung tissue, though the difference in density was not significant. All specimens consisted of formalin-fixed paraffin-embedded tissue, which is known to introduce sequencing artifacts.

Donors were patients with limited-stage small-cell lung cancer who underwent surgical resection in Hangzhou, China, between about 2007 and 2021. All donors were treated with upfront surgery without preoperative chemotherapy or radiotherapy, and immunotherapy was not given to any donor before or after surgery. All 20 or so patients in the sequenced cohort were identified as smokers or heavy second-hand smokers. Adjacent normal lung was collected at least 2 cm from the tumor margin and was morphologically confirmed by two pathologists to be free of malignant cells. To characterize heterogeneity of the T cell repertoire, the study applied multi-region TCR-beta sequencing to resected limited-stage small-cell lung cancers and to tumor-adjacent lung tissue. Genomic DNA was extracted from FFPE tissue using the AllPrep DNA/RNA FFPE Kit (Qiagen). TCR-beta CDR3 regions were amplified from genomic DNA with the immunoSEQ hsTCRB Kit using multiplexed V- and J-gene primers. Unique DNA barcodes were added in a second PCR, and samples were pooled together with a negative and a positive control. Pooled TCR-beta libraries were sequenced on an Illumina MiSeq with a 150-cycle paired-end protocol. From the authors' description of their analysis: Adaptive Biotechnologies processed the raw sequencing data into a report containing normalized, annotated TCR-beta repertoires. T-cell density was computed as TCR-beta templates normalized to usable DNA, which was estimated by amplifying housekeeping genes. Richness was the count of unique rearrangements, and clonality was defined as 1 minus Pielou's evenness. TCRdb took over this immuneACCESS table, retaining in-frame rearrangements with V and J assigned. Such tables are incomplete; in checked studies, under half of the missing clones stem from an unresolved V gene, and the remainder is unexplained. V and J calls and clone size are those listed in that table; D and trimming were worked out from the DNA. In all, the sample holds more than 9,500 clones, and roughly 85% of those were seen once. Around 32% of the sample rests with the top ten.

The TCR was taken from a man aged 60-69 years with small cell lung cancer. Material: normal tissue next to the tumor.

The nucleotide sequence reads TGTGCCAGTTGGGGGAAACTGGGAGCTTTCTTT. This translates into CASWGKLGAFF. This chain is built from TRBV19 and TRBJ1-1, with a tentative D gene TRBD1 over 5 matching bases. The germline V gene (reference sequence) sets CDR1 to LNHDA and CDR2 to SQIVND. V is clipped by 8 bases and J by 10 bases, and the sequence between their germline boundaries is 14 bases long. The CDR3, cysteine through phenylalanine, is 11 amino acids long. The retained sequence is limited to the CDR3, 33 bases, with the frame set at the first base. Beyond the CDR3, the reference TRBV19 and TRBJ1-1 genes provide the residues; the full variable domain reads: DGGITQSPKYLFRKEGQNVTLSCEQNLNHDAMYWYRQDPGQGLRLIYYSQIVNDFQKGDIAEGYSVSREKKESFPLTVTSAQKNPTAFYLCASWGKLGAFFGQGTRLTVV.